The 25 T cell receptor beta chains presented below share a single source sample, sequenced in a study of cytomegalovirus exposure and HLA in healthy donors. The PCR had 60 Vbeta and 13 Jbeta primers. Using immunoSEQ multiplex PCR, the repertoire was profiled, and TCRdb retains in-frame clones only, with some absent. Counted here are over 120,000 clones, about 80% occurring once; the ten biggest clones make up roughly 10%. The sequenced sample was PBMCs. Every receptor here comes from a woman aged 55 to 70 in good health and CMV-seropositive.

The CDR3 region is CASSKNPPAGYDTGELFF. CDR3 bases: TGTGCCAGCAGCAAAAATCCCCCAGCAGGGTATGACACCGGGGAGCTGTTTTTT. The chain recombines TRBV21-1 with TRBJ2-2; the table's D call, TRBD1, was not checked against the DNA. TRBV21-1 constitutes a pseudogene. This CDR3 contains 18 residues.

The rearrangement uses TRBV7-3 and TRBJ2-1; D may be TRBD2 (5 bases). Germline lookup yields CDR1 SGHTA and CDR2 FQGTGA. V lost 5 bases and J 1 base, leaving 12 bases between the germline ends. The CDR3 has 15 amino acids. The DNA of the CDR3 is TGTGCCAGCAGCCCGGACTCGTATTCCTACAATGAGCAGTTCTTC. As protein: CASSPDSYSYNEQFF.

The chain joins TRBV5-4 to TRBJ2-1; 10 nucleotides align to TRBD2. The CDR3 has 15 residues. Germline-derived CDR1 and CDR2 are SGHNT and YYREEE (reference sequence). After removal of 0 bases from V and 5 bases from J, the junction contained 2 bases not matched to a gene. The CDR3 bases are TGTGCCAGCAGCTTGGCTAGCGGGAGTAACAATGAGCAGTTCTTC. Translating gives CASSLASGSNNEQFF.

This chain links TRBV7-9 with TRBJ1-4; no firm D call. Trimming removed 4 bases from V and 0 bases from J, with 9 bases in between. This CDR3 spans 15 amino acids. The V gene's germline CDR1 is SEHNR and CDR2 FQNEAQ (reference sequence). CDR3 residues: CASSYVGSTNEKLFF. CDR3 nucleotides: TGTGCCAGCAGCTACGTCGGGTCAACTAATGAAAAACTGTTTTTT.

This clone was detected a few times. The chain recombines TRBV28 with TRBJ2-1, with a tentative D call TRBD2 (7 bases). The CDR3 sequence is 17 residues long. Per germline, CDR1 MDHEN and CDR2 SYDVKM. V lost 6 bases, J lost 6 bases, and 24 bases lay in between. The CDR3 nucleotides are TGTGCCAGCAGCTCGGTTGTGGGGGGGGCCTATCTCAATGAGCAGTTCTTC. It specifies CASSSVVGGAYLNEQFF.

This chain joins TRBV9 and TRBJ1-6; no definite D call. CDR1 and CDR2 from the germline V gene are SGDLS and YYNGEE. The CDR3 runs to 13 residues. Between the trimmed V and J ends, which lost 4 bases and 7 bases, there was a span of 9 bases. The CDR3 is CASSPTLNSPLHF. The DNA for the CDR3 is TGTGCCAGCAGCCCGACACTGAATTCACCCCTCCACTTT.

The J gene is TRBJ1-1, the V gene TRBV4-2; TRBD1 might be the D (6 bases). The V gene lost 6 bases and the J gene lost 4 bases, with 15 bases spanning the gap. The germline CDR1 and CDR2 sequences are LGHNA and YNFKEQ. The CDR3 extends over 14 amino acids. Here the CDR3 DNA reads TGTGCCAGCAGTAGGTCAGGGGAAAGCACTGAAGCTTTCTTT. Encoded protein: CASSRSGESTEAFF.

The chain uses TRBV4-3 and TRBJ2-5, with D possibly matching TRBD2 (5 bases). The J call may be in error: the DNA end matches TRBJ2-7 better. Per the germline V gene, CDR1 is LGHNA and CDR2 is YSLEER. The CDR3 runs 15 residues. The CDR3 reads CASSQDRESTYEQYF. The CDR3 region has the DNA TGCGCCAGCAGCCAAGATAGGGAGTCAACCTACGAGCAGTACTTC.

The sample holds a few counts of this clone. The chain is built from TRBV7-6 and TRBJ2-6, with TRBD1 as a possible D gene (5 bases). Germline CDR1 SGHVS, CDR2 FNYEAQ. The CDR3 sequence is 16 residues long. Trimming pared 5 bases from V and 4 bases from J, leaving 15 bases between. The CDR3 loop is CASSPEIGAGANVLTF. In nucleotides, the CDR3 is TGTGCCAGCAGCCCAGAGATAGGGGCGGGGGCCAACGTCCTGACTTTC.

The chain uses TRBV28 and TRBJ1-3; D gene ambiguous. CDR3 length: 12 residues. The V gene lost 2 bases and the J gene lost 4 bases, with 3 bases spanning the gap. Germline lookup yields CDR1 MDHEN and CDR2 SYDVKM. CDR3 sequence reads: CASSLLGNTIYF. As DNA, the CDR3 is TGTGCCAGCAGTTTACTGGGAAACACCATATATTTT.

The V gene is TRBV27, the J gene TRBJ2-2, with 7 bases aligning to TRBD2. The CDR3 is 16 residues long. With 1 base clipped from V and 7 bases from J, the junction kept 9 bases outside the gene matches. Looked up from germline, CDR1 is MNHEY and CDR2 is SMNVEV (reference sequence). The CDR3 DNA is TGTGCCAGCAGTTTATGGGCGGGAGCTGGGATCGGGGAGCTGTTTTTT. Translating gives CASSLWAGAGIGELFF.

This clone was counted only a few times. J is TRBJ1-1 and V is TRBV28; D might be TRBD1 (6 bases). The germline CDR1 and CDR2 sequences are MDHEN and SYDVKM. V lost 3 bases and J lost 1, with 21 bases in between. The CDR3 spans 18 residues. In nucleotides, the CDR3 is TGTGCCAGCAGTTTGTCTCTGGGGGCCCTTCCGGCGAACACTGAAGCTTTCTTT. Translation: CASSLSLGALPANTEAFF.

This clone was observed once. CDR3 sequence: CSVEEGGPDTQYF. CDR3 nucleotide sequence: TGCAGCGTTGAAGAGGGCGGGCCAGATACGCAGTATTTT. The chain employs TRBV29-1 and TRBJ2-3; weak D call: TRBD2 (5 bases). The ends were cut back, 0 bases at V and 4 bases at J, with 8 bases in the middle. Germline lookup yields CDR1 SQVTM and CDR2 ANQGSEA. The CDR3 is 13 amino acids.

The chain carries TRBV29-1 and TRBJ2-5; a possible D gene is TRBD2 (6 bases). CDR1 SQVTM and CDR2 ANQGSEA come from the germline V gene. The V gene lost 7 bases and the J gene lost 5 bases, with 20 bases spanning the gap. This CDR3 is 14 amino acids long. The CDR3 DNA is TGCAGCGCCTCGGGACTTCCCTCTGAGGAGACCCAGTACTTC. It yields the protein CSASGLPSEETQYF.

The V call is TRBV5-8, the J call TRBJ1-2; 10 bases agree with TRBD1. V lost 6 bases and J lost 8; bases outside the gene matches: 10. The CDR3 covers 14 residues. Germline V gene data show CDR1 as SGHTS and CDR2 as YDEGEE. This CDR3 reads CASKIIGTGDGYTF. The CDR3 bases are TGTGCCAGCAAGATTATCGGGACAGGGGACGGCTACACCTTC.

The chain joins TRBV5-1 to TRBJ1-1; 10 bases map to TRBD1. CDR3 length equals 13 residues. Trimming cost V 6 bases and J 8 bases; bases outside gene matches: 7. Germline CDR1 SGHRS, CDR2 YFSETQ. For the CDR3, the DNA is TGCGCCAGCAAGGAAGGGGACAGGGGAGAAGCTTTCTTT. This encodes CASKEGDRGEAFF.

The gene calls are TRBV9 and TRBJ1-1; tentative D call: TRBD1 (5 bases). The V end lost 3 bases, the J end lost 5 bases, and 14 bases lay between the germline ends. Germline V CDR1 and CDR2: SGDLS, YYNGEE. The CDR3 covers 14 residues. The CDR3 here is CASSAWTPGTEAFF. The DNA for the CDR3 is TGTGCCAGCAGCGCCTGGACACCTGGGACTGAAGCTTTCTTT.

The chain has TRBV6-6 and TRBJ2-3; TRBD2 matches at 10 bases. This CDR3 has 16 residues. The V and J ends lost 7 bases and 6 bases, in that order; junction bases with no gene match: 13. Germline V gene data show CDR1 as MNHNY and CDR2 as SVGAGI (reference sequence). CDR3 DNA sequence: TGTGCCAGCACCCACGGGCTAGCGGGAGATAGGGATACGCAGTATTTT. Translated: CASTHGLAGDRDTQYF.

This chain uses TRBV28 with TRBJ2-3; D remains ambiguous. The CDR3 has 12 amino acids. The ends were cut back, 7 bases at V and 2 bases at J, with 7 bases in the middle. CDR1 and CDR2 from the germline V gene are MDHEN and SYDVKM. CDR3 in amino acids: CASNSFTDTQYF. CDR3 DNA sequence: TGTGCCAGCAACAGTTTCACAGATACGCAGTATTTT.

The chain combines TRBV7-9 with TRBJ2-5; 8 nucleotides agree with TRBD1. The DNA end is a closer match to TRBJ2-7, so the J assignment may be wrong. This CDR3 is built from 15 residues. Germline values: CDR1 SEHNR, CDR2 FQNEAQ (reference sequence). CDR3 coding DNA: TGTGCCAGCAGTCGCCAGGGGACAGGAGTCGTCGAGCAGTACTTC. Encoded protein: CASSRQGTGVVEQYF.

The V and J genes are TRBV29-1 and TRBJ2-1; 9 nucleotides agree with TRBD2. Germline-derived CDR1 and CDR2 are SQVTM and ANQGSEA. The CDR3 is made up of 13 amino acids. Unmatched junction bases numbered 10, after V lost 7 bases and J lost 9 bases. The CDR3 loop reads CSAPAGGPSEQFF. The CDR3, as DNA: TGCAGCGCCCCCGCGGGAGGGCCCTCTGAGCAGTTCTTC.

V usage is TRBV5-6 and J usage is TRBJ1-2; tentatively, D is TRBD1 (5 bases). The V gene's germline CDR1 is SGHDT and CDR2 YYEEEE. The CDR3 sequence is 14 residues long. Trimming removed 3 bases from V and 3 bases from J, with 12 bases in between. The CDR3 nucleotides read TGTGCCAGCAGCTCGGGCCCGGGGGACTATGGCTACACCTTC. Translating it yields CASSSGPGDYGYTF.

The V call is TRBV23-1, the J call TRBJ1-4; 10 bases align to TRBD1. TRBV23-1 counts as an open reading frame of uncertain function. The V segment lost 4 bases and the J segment 8 bases; nucleotides outside the gene matches: 10. This CDR3 contains 16 residues. CDR3 bases: TGCGCCAGCAGTCTCCCTTGGGACAGGGGCGGAGAAAAACTGTTTTTT. As protein: CASSLPWDRGGEKLFF.

Here the CDR3 reads CASSVKGLAGADTQYF. The CDR3 DNA reads TGTGCCAGCAGCGTAAAGGGACTAGCGGGAGCAGATACGCAGTATTTT. The V call is TRBV9, the J call TRBJ2-3; TRBD2 matches at 14 bases. Germline CDR1 reads SGDLS; CDR2 reads YYNGEE. V lost 1 base, J lost 4 bases, and 2 bases stayed unmatched. The CDR3 extends over 16 amino acids.

The CDR3 DNA sequence: TGTGCCAGCAGCAGTGACAGGGGAATAGCCAAAAACATTCAGTACTTC. Translating gives CASSSDRGIAKNIQYF. V usage is TRBV21-1 and J usage is TRBJ2-4; whether TRBD1, the table's D call, matches the DNA was not checked. TRBV21-1 is deemed a pseudogene. The CDR3 sequence is 16 residues long.